This TCR beta chain stems from a study of cytomegalovirus exposure and HLA in healthy donors. Findings and limits, study-wide: A few CMV-associated chains were confirmed in vitro to be specific for CMV antigens. Rare TCR sequences dominated, though some public TCRs recurred in many donors. Reports described diagnosis of cytomegalovirus status by the classifier as highly specific and sensitive.

J gave up 4 bases and V 0 bases, and 1 base lay outside the gene matches. The CDR3 is 15 amino acids. Germline CDR1 is MRHNA and CDR2 is SNTAGT. The assay was immunoSEQ multiplex PCR, and TCRdb's table has in-frame clones only and misses some. Found here are approximately 160,000 clones, roughly 89% of them singletons; the top ten hold about 3%. The donors were part of the validation cohort, which consisted of over a hundred subjects and was separate from the first cohort of several hundred subjects. This clone was detected only a few times. The antigen is undetermined. This chain links TRBV6-4 with TRBJ2-3; TRBD1 aligns across 10 bases. This sequence originates from a young woman in good health and CMV-seropositive. Sequencing input: PBMCs. In DNA form, the CDR3 reads TGTGCCAGCAGTGACTCGACAGGGGGCCCAGATACGCAGTATTTT. Amino acids: CASSDSTGGPDTQYF.